The rows below give T cell receptor beta chains drawn from one sample of a study of T cell responses to AZD1222 COVID-19 vaccine. The repertoire was sequenced with immunoSEQ multiplex PCR; TCRdb's copy has only in-frame clones and lacks some. In the table there are under 150,000 clones, roughly nine tenths of which are singletons. The input for sequencing was peripheral blood, taken 28 days after the second AZD1222 dose. The receptors originated from an adult who received the AZD1222 COVID-19 vaccine. CDR3s leave out the opening cysteine and the closing phenylalanine or tryptophan.

CDR3 | J | V
ASSFLQNYGYT | TRBJ1-2 | TRBV7-2
ASSRQSSYNSPLH | TRBJ1-6 | TRBV4-1
ASSPLLAGGSETQY | TRBJ2-5 | TRBV18
AISPGGGNPF | TRBJ1-1 | TRBV10-3
ASSVGTGSYNEQF | TRBJ2-1 | TRBV9
AWSVSSGYT | TRBJ1-2 | TRBV30
ASSQMQTGRTEAF | TRBJ1-1 | TRBV3-1/TRBV3-2
ATWGGSSETQY | TRBJ2-5 | TRBV25-1
ASRTGTRAGELF | TRBJ2-2 | TRBV28
ASSLAAPDTQY | TRBJ2-3 | TRBV5-5
ASSQPTLGKVGELF | TRBJ2-2 | TRBV3-1/TRBV3-2
ASSRGGPQPQH | TRBJ1-5 | TRBV6-5
ASSPSGSRGNEQF | TRBJ2-1 | TRBV5-4
ASSPGLAGGNEQY | TRBJ2-7 | TRBV5-4
ASSTTSTSNEKLF | TRBJ1-4 | TRBV19
ASSPVVGETQY | TRBJ2-5 | TRBV27
SAPKGHDYNEQF | TRBJ2-1 | TRBV29-1
ASSGAYNEQF | TRBJ2-1 | TRBV7-8
ASSLGWENTGELF | TRBJ2-2 | TRBV3-1/TRBV3-2
ASTRTGGAETQY | TRBJ2-5 | TRBV19
ASAFRSTGRENTEAF | TRBJ1-1 | TRBV12-5
ASSQDKGFGYT | TRBJ1-2 | TRBV18
ASSWTGDFRDQPQH | TRBJ1-5 | TRBV5-1
ASSPRGTGYT | TRBJ1-2 | TRBV6-5
ASSLDSPSNQPQH | TRBJ1-5 | TRBV5-1
ASTLKRTSGDLGELF | TRBJ2-2 | TRBV19
ASSPGLAGPELF | TRBJ2-2 | TRBV4-2
ASSVLAGSSGELF | TRBJ2-2 | TRBV7-2
ASSSGRVSRAF | TRBJ1-1 | TRBV6-2/TRBV6-3
ASSPGIDTEAF | TRBJ1-1 | TRBV18
ASKGPNSYNEQF | TRBJ2-1 | TRBV25-1
ASSNFGTGDGGELF | TRBJ2-2 | TRBV9
ASSDTGGQREQF | TRBJ2-1 | TRBV6-2/TRBV6-3
ASSISTGESGNTIY | TRBJ1-3 | TRBV19
ASSLRGGANVLT | TRBJ2-6 | TRBV13
ATRTPHRVDSGNQPQH | TRBJ1-5 | TRBV24-1
ASSNRRPGQGADNEQF | TRBJ2-1 | TRBV21-1
AIVGGSSYEQY | TRBJ2-7 | TRBV19
ASSQDTGAYYGYT | TRBJ1-2 | TRBV27
ASSLVQSYGYT | TRBJ1-2 | TRBV5-1
ASSLDTGSGGYT | TRBJ1-2 | TRBV7-9
ASSYRDTYGYT | TRBJ1-2 | TRBV6-5
ASSPGQLETQY | TRBJ2-5 | TRBV7-9
ASSMTVPTEAF | TRBJ1-1 | TRBV19
ASSYRDFSYEQY | TRBJ2-7 | TRBV6-6
ASSLWQTGNTIY | TRBJ1-3 | TRBV7-2
ASSPGDYGYT | TRBJ1-2 | TRBV5-1